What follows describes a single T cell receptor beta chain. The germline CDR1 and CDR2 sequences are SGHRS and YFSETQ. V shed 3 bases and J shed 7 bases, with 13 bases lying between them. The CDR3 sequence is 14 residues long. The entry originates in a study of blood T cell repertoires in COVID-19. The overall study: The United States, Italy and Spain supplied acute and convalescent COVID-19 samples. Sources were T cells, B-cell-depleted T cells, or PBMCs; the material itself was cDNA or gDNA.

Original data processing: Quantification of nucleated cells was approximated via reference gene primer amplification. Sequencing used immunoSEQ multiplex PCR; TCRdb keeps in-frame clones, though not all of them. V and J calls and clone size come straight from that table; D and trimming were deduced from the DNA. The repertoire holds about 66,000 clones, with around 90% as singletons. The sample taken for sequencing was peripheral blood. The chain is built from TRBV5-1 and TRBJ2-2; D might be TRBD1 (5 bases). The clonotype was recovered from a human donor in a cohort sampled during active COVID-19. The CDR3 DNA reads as TGCGCCAGCAGCTGGAATGGGGCAGGCGGGGAGCTGTTTTTT. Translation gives CASSWNGAGGELFF.